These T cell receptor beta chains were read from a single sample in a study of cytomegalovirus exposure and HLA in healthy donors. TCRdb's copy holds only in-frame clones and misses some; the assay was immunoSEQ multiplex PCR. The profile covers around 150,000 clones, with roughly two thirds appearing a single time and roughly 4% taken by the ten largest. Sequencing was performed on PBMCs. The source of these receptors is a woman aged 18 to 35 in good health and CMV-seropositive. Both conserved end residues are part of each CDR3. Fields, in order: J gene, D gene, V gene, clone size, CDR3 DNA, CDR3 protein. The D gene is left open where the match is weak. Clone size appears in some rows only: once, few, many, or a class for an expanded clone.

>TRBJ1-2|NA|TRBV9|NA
TGTGCCAGCAGCGTAGGAGGAGGGATTAACGGCTACACCTTC
CASSVGGGINGYTF
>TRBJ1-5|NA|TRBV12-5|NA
TGTGCTAGTGGTGGAGGCGATCAGCCCCAGCATTTT
CASGGGDQPQHF
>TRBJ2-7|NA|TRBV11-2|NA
TGTGCCAGCAGCTCACGTCCAGGTAGCGGTTTTATCTACGAGCAGTACTTC
CASSSRPGSGFIYEQYF
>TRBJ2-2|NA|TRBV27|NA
TGTGCCAGCAGTTCTCCAGGTCAGGGGGAGCTGTTTTTT
CASSSPGQGELFF
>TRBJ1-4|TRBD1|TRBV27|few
TGTGCCAGCAGTTTGACAGGGGTAACTAATGAAAAACTGTTTTTT
CASSLTGVTNEKLFF
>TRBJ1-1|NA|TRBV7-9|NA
TGTTCCAGCAGCTTACGGTACACTGAAGCTTTCTTT
CSSSLRYTEAFF
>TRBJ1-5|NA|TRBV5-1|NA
TGCGCCAGCACCAGAACCGACAGAGCTAGCAATCAGCCCCAGCATTTT
CASTRTDRASNQPQHF
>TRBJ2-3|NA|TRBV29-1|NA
TGCAGCGTTGAAGAGGGCGGGCCAGAAGCAGATACGCAGTATTTT
CSVEEGGPEADTQYF
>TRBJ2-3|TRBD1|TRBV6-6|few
TGTGCCAGCAACGGACAGGGGGCATCAGATACGCAGTATTTT
CASNGQGASDTQYF
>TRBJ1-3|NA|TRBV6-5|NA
TGTGCCAGCAGTTACGGTCCGAGCTCTGGAAACACCATATATTTT
CASSYGPSSGNTIYF
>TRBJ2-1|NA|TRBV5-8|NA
TGTGCCAGCAGCTCACTTTCCGGGGTTTCCAACAATGAGCAGTTCTTC
CASSSLSGVSNNEQFF
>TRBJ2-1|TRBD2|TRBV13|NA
TGTGCCAGCAGCCCTACAGGGACTAGCGGGGCCGATGAGCAGTTCTTC
CASSPTGTSGADEQFF
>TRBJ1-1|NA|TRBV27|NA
TGTGCCAGCAGTCCTCGGGGGGTAGAGAACACTGAAGCTTTCTTT
CASSPRGVENTEAFF
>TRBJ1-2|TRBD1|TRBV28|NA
TGTGCCAGCAGTGGGGCAGGGGGTAACTATGACTACACCTTC
CASSGAGGNYDYTF
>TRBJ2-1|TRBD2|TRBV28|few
TGTGCCAGCAGTTTACTGGGACTAGGTTCCTACAATGAGCAGTTCTTC
CASSLLGLGSYNEQFF
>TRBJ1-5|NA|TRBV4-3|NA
TGCGCCAGCAGCCCTCAGGGTGGCAATCAGCCCCAGCATTTT
CASSPQGGNQPQHF
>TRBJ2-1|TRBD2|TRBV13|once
TGTGCCAGCAGCCCCGTGGGGGGGAATGAGCAGTTCTTC
CASSPVGGNEQFF
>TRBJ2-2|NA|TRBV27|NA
TGTGCCAGCAGTCCCCGGGGGTCCGGGGAGCTGTTTTTT
CASSPRGSGELFF
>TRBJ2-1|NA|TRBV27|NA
TGTGCCAGCAGTATTAGAACAGGGAGGGGTGAGCAGTTCTTC
CASSIRTGRGEQFF
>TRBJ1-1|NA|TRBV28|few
TGTGCCAGCAGTATCGGCGGGACCAACACTGAAGCTTTCTTT
CASSIGGTNTEAFF
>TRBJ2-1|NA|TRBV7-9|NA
TGTGCCAGCAGGGGTCGAGGAGGGAATGAGCAGTTCTTC
CASRGRGGNEQFF
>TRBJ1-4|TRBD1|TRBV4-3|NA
TGCGCCAGCAGGGATGACAGGGGCCCTGGAGAAAAACTGTTTTTT
CASRDDRGPGEKLFF
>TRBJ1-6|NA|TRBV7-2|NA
TGTGCCAGCAGGGCGGCGTACAATTCACCCCTCCACTTT
CASRAAYNSPLHF
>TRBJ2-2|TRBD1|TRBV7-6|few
TGTGCCCATTACCCCCAGGACAGGGAAATTACCGGGGAGCTGTTTTTT
CAHYPQDREITGELFF
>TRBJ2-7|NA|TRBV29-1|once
TGCAGCGCCGGACACTTAAGGAGCAACGAGCAGTACTTC
CSAGHLRSNEQYF
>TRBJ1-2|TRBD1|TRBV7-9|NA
TGTGCCAGCAGCTCAACCGGGACAGCTAACTATGGCTACACCTTC
CASSSTGTANYGYTF
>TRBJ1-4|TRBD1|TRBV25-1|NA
TGTGCCAGCGGGGACAGTTTAGGGACAACTAATGAAAAACTGTTTTTT
CASGDSLGTTNEKLFF
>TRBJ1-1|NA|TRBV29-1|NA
TGCAGCGGACAAACGGACTTGAACACTGAAGCTTTCTTT
CSGQTDLNTEAFF
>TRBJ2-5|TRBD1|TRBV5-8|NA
TGTGCCAGCAGCCCTTCAGGGGGACCAGATCACGCCCAGTACTTC
CASSPSGGPDHAQYF
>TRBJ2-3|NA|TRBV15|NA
TGTGCCACCAGCAGAGCCAGGGGGGATGGCACAGATACGCAGTATTTT
CATSRARGDGTDTQYF
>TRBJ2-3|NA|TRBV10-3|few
TGTGCCATCAAGACAGCTATAAGCACAGATACGCAGTATTTT
CAIKTAISTDTQYF
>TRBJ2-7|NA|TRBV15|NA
TGTGCCACCAGCAGAGATGGGCAGGGTACGCACGAGCAGTACTTC
CATSRDGQGTHEQYF
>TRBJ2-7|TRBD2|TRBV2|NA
TGTGCCAGTAGTTTCCGACCTCGGGAGGGCCCCTACGAGCAGTACTTC
CASSFRPREGPYEQYF
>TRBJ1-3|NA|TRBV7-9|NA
TGTGCCAGCAGTGTTCCGGAGGGCTCGGGAAACACCATATATTTT
CASSVPEGSGNTIYF
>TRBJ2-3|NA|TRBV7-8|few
TGTGCCAGCAGCTTAGGGCCGCATAGCACAGATACGCAGTATTTT
CASSLGPHSTDTQYF
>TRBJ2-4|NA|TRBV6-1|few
TGTGCCAGCCTCGGCGTGAGGGTGGACCATCAGTACTTC
CASLGVRVDHQYF
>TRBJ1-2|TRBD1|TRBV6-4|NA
TGTGCCAGCAGTGAGGAGGGGGACAGTCTTGGCTACACCTTC
CASSEEGDSLGYTF
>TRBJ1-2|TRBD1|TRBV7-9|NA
TGTGCCAGCAGCCATATACTCGACAGGGCCCATGGCTACACCTTC
CASSHILDRAHGYTF
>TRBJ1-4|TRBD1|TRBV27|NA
TGTGCCAGCAGTTTATATGGAACAGGGGTGGCGGAAAAACTGTTTTTT
CASSLYGTGVAEKLFF
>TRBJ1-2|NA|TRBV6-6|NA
TGTGCCAGCAGTTACTCCGGACAGAACTATGGCTACACCTTC
CASSYSGQNYGYTF
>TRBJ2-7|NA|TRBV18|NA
TGTGCCAGCTCTACCGGGCCGGGGTACGAGCAGTACTTC
CASSTGPGYEQYF
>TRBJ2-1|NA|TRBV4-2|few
TGTGCCAGCAGCCAACAGGGTTTCAACGATGAGCAGTTCTTC
CASSQQGFNDEQFF
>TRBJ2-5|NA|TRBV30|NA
TGTGCCTGGAGGAACTTCAGGGGAAGGGGGCAGTACTTC
CAWRNFRGRGQYF
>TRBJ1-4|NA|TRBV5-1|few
TGCGCCAGCAGCTACCACAGGGAAAATAATGAAAAACTGTTTTTT
CASSYHRENNEKLFF
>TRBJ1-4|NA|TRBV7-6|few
TGTGCCAGCAGCTTAGACCCGGGGGAAAAACTGTTTTTT
CASSLDPGEKLFF
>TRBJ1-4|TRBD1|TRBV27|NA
TGTGCCAGCAAGACCGGGACAGGGGGCCCCTCTAATGAAAAACTGTTTTTT
CASKTGTGGPSNEKLFF
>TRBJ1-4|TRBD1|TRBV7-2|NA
TGTGCCAGCAGCCGGACAGGGAATAATGAAAAACTGTTTTTT
CASSRTGNNEKLFF
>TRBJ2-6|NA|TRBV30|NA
TGTGCCTGGAGTGTACGGTTCTCTGGGGCCAACGTCCTGACTTTC
CAWSVRFSGANVLTF
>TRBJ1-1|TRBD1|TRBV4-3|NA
TGCGCCAGCAGCCAAGATCCCGGGACAGGGAAAGGCACTGAAGCTTTCTTT
CASSQDPGTGKGTEAFF
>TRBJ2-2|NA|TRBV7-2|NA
TGTGCCAGCACCCCTCGACAGAACGGGGAGCTGTTTTTT
CASTPRQNGELFF
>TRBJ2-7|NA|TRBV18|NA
TGTGCCAGCTCACCCAAGACAGAGTCCTACGAGCAGTACTTC
CASSPKTESYEQYF
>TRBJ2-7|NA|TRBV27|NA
TGTGCCAGCGGGGCGGTGGGGACCTACGAGCAGTACTTC
CASGAVGTYEQYF
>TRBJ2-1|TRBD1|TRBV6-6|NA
TGTGCCAGCAGTTACTCTCGGACAGGATACAATGAGCAGTTCTTC
CASSYSRTGYNEQFF
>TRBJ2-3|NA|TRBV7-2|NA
TGTGCCAGCAGCTTAGAGGGCGCTAGCCCAGATACGCAGTATTTT
CASSLEGASPDTQYF
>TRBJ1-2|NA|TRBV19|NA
TGTGCCAGTAGTCCACAGGGAAACTATGGCTACACCTTC
CASSPQGNYGYTF
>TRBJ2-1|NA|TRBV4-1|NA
TGCGCCAGCAGCCAAAGCCGGGACACTGAGCAGTTCTTC
CASSQSRDTEQFF